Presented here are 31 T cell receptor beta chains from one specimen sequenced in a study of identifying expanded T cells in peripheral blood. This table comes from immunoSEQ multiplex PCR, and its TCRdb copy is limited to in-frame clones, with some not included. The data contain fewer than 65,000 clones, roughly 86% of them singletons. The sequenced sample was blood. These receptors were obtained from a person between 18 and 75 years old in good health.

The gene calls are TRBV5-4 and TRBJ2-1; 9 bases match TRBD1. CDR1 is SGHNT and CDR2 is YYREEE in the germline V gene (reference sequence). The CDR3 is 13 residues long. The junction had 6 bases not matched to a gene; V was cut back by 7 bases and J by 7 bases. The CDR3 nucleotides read TGTGCCAGCCAGAGACAGGGGGTAAATGAGCAGTTCTTC. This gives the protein CASQRQGVNEQFF.

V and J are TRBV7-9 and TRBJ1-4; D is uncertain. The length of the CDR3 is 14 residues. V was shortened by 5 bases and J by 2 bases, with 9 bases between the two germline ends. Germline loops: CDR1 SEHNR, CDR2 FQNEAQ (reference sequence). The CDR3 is CASSPYRTNEKLFF. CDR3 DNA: TGTGCCAGCAGCCCGTATCGGACTAATGAAAAACTGTTTTTT.

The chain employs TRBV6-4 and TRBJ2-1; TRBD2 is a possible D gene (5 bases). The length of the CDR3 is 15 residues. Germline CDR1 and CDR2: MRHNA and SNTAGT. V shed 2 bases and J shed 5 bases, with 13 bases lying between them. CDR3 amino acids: CASSDQESGNNEQFF. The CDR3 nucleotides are TGTGCCAGCAGTGACCAGGAATCGGGGAACAATGAGCAGTTCTTC.

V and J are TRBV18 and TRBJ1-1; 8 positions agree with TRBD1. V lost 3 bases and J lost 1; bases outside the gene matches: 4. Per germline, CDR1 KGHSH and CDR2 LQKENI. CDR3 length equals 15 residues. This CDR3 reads CASSPPGQANTEAFF. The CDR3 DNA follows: TGTGCCAGCTCACCTCCGGGACAGGCGAACACTGAAGCTTTCTTT.

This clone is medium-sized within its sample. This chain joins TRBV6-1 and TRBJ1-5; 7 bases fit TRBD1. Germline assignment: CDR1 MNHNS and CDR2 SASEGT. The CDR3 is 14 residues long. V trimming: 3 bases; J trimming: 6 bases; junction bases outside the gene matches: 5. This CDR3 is CASSEGTEGQPQHF. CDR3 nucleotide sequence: TGTGCCAGCAGTGAGGGGACAGAGGGTCAGCCCCAGCATTTT.

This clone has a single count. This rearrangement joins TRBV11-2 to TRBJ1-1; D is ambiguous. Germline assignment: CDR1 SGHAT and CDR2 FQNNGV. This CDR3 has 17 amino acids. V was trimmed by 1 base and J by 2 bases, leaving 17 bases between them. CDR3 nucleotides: TGTGCCAGCAGCTTAGCCAGGCCGAACAGATTTAACACTGAAGCTTTCTTT. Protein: CASSLARPNRFNTEAFF.

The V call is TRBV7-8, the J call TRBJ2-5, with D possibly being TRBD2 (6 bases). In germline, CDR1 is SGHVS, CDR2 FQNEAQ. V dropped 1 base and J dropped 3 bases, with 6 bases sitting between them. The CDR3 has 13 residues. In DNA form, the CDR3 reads TGTGCCAGCAGCTTAGGGGGGGAAGAGACCCAGTACTTC. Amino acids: CASSLGGEETQYF.

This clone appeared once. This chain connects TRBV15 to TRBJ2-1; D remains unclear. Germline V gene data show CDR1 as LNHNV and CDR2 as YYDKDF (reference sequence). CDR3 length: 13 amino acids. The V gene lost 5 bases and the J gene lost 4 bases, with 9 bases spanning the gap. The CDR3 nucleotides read TGTGCCACCAGCGGAAGACCATACAATGAGCAGTTCTTC. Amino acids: CATSGRPYNEQFF.

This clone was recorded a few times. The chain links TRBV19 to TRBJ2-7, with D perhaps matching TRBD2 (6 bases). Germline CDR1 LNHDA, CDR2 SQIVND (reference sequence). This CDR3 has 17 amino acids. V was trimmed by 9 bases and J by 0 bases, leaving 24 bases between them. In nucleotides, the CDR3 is TGTGCCAGGGAGGGCGCCGTTTCGGGTGACTCCTCCTACGAGCAGTACTTC. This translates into CAREGAVSGDSSYEQYF.

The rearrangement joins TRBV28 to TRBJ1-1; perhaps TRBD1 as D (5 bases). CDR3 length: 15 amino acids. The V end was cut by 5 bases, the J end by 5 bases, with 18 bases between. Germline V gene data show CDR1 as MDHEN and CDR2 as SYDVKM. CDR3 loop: CASSPTAGRYTEAFF. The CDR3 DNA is TGTGCCAGCAGTCCCACGGCGGGGCGGTATACTGAAGCTTTCTTT. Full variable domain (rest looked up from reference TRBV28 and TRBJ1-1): DVKVTQSSRYLVKRTGEKVFLECVQDMDHENMFWYRQDPGLGLRLIYFSYDVKMKEKGDIPEGYSVSREKKERFSLILESASTNQTSMYLCASSPTAGRYTEAFFGQGTRLTVV.

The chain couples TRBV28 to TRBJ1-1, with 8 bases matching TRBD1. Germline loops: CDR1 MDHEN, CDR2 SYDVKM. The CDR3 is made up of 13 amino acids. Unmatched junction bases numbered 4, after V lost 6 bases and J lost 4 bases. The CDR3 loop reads CASSRTGGTEAFF. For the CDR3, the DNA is TGTGCCAGCAGCCGAACAGGGGGCACTGAAGCTTTCTTT. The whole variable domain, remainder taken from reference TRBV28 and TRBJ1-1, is DVKVTQSSRYLVKRTGEKVFLECVQDMDHENMFWYRQDPGLGLRLIYFSYDVKMKEKGDIPEGYSVSREKKERFSLILESASTNQTSMYLCASSRTGGTEAFFGQGTRLTVV.

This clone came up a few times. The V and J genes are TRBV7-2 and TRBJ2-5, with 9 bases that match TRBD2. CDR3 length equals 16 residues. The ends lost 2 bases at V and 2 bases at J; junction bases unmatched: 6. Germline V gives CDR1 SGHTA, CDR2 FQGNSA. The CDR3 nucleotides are TGTGCCAGCAGCTTATCGGCGGGAGGGGGGCAAGAGACCCAGTACTTC. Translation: CASSLSAGGGQETQYF.

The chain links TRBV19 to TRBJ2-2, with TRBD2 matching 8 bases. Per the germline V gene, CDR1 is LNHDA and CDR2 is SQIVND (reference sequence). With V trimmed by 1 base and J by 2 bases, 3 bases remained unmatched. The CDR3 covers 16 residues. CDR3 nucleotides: TGTGCCAGTAGTATAGGAGCGGGGGTTAACACCGGGGAGCTGTTTTTT. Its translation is CASSIGAGVNTGELFF.

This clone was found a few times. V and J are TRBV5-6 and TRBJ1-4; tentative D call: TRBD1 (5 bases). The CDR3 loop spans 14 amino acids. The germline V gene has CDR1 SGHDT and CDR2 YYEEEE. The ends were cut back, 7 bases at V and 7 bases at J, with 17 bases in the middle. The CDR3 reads CASWHPSRGEKLFF. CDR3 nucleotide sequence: TGTGCCAGCTGGCACCCCAGTAGGGGTGAAAAACTGTTTTTT.

The DNA for the CDR3 is TGCGCCAGCAGTCAATATGGCACACGTACCCTCCACTTT. Its protein is CASSQYGTRTLHF. The V gene is TRBV23-1, the J gene TRBJ1-6; D is unresolved. TRBV23-1 is annotated as an ORF whose role is uncertain. This CDR3 region has 13 residues. Trimming left V 1 base short and J 14 bases short, with 12 bases between.

The CDR3 region has the DNA TGTGCCAGCAGCCCGGACGGCGAAGAGACCCAGTACTTC. It translates to CASSPDGEETQYF. V and J are TRBV11-3 and TRBJ2-5; D uncertain. Germline loops: CDR1 SGHNT, CDR2 YENEEA. Trimming removed 5 bases from V and 3 bases from J, with 10 bases in between. The CDR3 runs 13 residues.

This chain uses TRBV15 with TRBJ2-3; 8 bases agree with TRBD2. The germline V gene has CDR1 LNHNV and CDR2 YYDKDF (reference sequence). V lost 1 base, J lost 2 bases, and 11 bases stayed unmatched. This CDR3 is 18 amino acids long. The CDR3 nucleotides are TGTGCCACCAGCAGAGGCAAACGCGTAGCGGGGACCACAGATACGCAGTATTTT. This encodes CATSRGKRVAGTTDTQYF.

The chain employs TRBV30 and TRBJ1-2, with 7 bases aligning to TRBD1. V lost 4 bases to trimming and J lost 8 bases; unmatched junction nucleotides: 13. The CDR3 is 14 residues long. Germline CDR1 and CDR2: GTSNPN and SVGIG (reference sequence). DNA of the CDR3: TGTGCCTGGACTATCGAGCCCAGGGGGAAAGGCTACACCTTC. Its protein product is CAWTIEPRGKGYTF.

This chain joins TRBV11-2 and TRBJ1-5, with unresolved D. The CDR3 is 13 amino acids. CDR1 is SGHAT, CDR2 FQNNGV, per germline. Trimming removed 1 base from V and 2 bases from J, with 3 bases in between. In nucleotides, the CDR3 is TGTGCCAGCAGCTTAGCGGGCAATCAGCCCCAGCATTTT. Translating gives CASSLAGNQPQHF.

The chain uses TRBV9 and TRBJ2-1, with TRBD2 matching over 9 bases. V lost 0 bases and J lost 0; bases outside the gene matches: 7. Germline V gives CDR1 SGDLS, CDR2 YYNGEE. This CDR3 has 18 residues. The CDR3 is CASSVGLAGTSSYNEQFF. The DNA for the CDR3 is TGTGCCAGCAGCGTAGGGCTAGCGGGGACGAGCTCCTACAATGAGCAGTTCTTC.

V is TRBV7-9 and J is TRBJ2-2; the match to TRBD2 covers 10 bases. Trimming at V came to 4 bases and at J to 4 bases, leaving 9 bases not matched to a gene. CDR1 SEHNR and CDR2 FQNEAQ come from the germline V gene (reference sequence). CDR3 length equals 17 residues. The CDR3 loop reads CASSYLAGDGGTGELFF. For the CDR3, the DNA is TGTGCCAGCAGCTACCTAGCGGGAGACGGCGGCACCGGGGAGCTGTTTTTT.

In nucleotides, the CDR3 is TGCGCCAGCAGCTTGGCGGGGGCTCAAGAGACCCAGTACTTC. Its protein is CASSLAGAQETQYF. The chain employs TRBV5-1 and TRBJ2-5; the D call may be TRBD1 or TRBD2 (6 bases each). The CDR3 is made up of 14 amino acids. CDR1 SGHRS and CDR2 YFSETQ come from the germline V gene. V was pared by 0 bases and J by 2 bases, with 8 bases between.

This CDR3 is CASSFGGTGYETQYF. CDR3 DNA sequence: TGTGCCAGCAGCTTTGGAGGGACAGGGTATGAGACCCAGTACTTC. The V and J genes are TRBV14 and TRBJ2-5; 9 bases agree with TRBD1. V was clipped by 5 bases and J by 5 bases; unmatched bases: 9. Germline-derived CDR1 and CDR2 are SGHDN and FVKESK. The CDR3 runs to 15 residues.

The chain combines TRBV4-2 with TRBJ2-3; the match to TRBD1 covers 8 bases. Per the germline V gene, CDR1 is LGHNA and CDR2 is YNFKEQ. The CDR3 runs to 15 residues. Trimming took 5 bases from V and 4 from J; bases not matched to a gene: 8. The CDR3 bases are TGTGCCAGCAGCGTACGGACAGGGTCGGCAGATACGCAGTATTTT. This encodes CASSVRTGSADTQYF.

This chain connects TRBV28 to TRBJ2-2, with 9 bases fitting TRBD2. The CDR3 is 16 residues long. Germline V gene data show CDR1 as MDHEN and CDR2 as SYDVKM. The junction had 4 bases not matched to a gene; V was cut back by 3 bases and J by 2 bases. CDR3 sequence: CASSFLGLANTGELFF. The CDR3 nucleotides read TGTGCCAGCAGTTTTTTGGGACTAGCAAACACCGGGGAGCTGTTTTTT. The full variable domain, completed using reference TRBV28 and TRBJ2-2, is DVKVTQSSRYLVKRTGEKVFLECVQDMDHENMFWYRQDPGLGLRLIYFSYDVKMKEKGDIPEGYSVSREKKERFSLILESASTNQTSMYLCASSFLGLANTGELFFGEGSRLTVL.

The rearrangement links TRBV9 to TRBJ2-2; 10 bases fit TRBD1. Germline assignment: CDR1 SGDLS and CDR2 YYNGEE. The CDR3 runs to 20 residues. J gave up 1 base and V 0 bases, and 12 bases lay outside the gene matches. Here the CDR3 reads CASSVARPGQGRMNTGELFF. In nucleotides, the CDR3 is TGTGCCAGCAGCGTAGCCCGTCCGGGACAGGGGAGAATGAACACCGGGGAGCTGTTTTTT.

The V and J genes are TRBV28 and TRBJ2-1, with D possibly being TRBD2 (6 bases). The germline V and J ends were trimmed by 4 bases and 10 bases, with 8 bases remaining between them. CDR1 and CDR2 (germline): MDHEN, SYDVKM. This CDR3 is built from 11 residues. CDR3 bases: TGTGCCAGCAGTTATGGGGGGGAGCAGTTCTTC. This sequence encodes CASSYGGEQFF.

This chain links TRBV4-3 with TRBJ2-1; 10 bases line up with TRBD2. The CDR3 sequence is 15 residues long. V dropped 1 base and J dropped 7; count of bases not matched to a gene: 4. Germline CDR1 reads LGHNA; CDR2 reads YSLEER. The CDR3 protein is CASSQVGLADNEQFF. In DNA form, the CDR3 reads TGCGCCAGCAGCCAAGTAGGACTAGCGGATAATGAGCAGTTCTTC.

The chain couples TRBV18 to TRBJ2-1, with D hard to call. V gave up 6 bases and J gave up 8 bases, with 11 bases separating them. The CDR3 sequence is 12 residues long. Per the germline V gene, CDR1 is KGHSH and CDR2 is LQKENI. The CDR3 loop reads CASSHDQDEQFF. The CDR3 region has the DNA TGTGCCAGCTCTCATGACCAGGATGAGCAGTTCTTC. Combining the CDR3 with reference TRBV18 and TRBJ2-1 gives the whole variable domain NAGVMQNPRHLVRRRGQEARLRCSPMKGHSHVYWYRQLPEEGLKFMVYLQKENIIDESGMPKERFSAEFPKEGPSILRIQQVVRGDSAAYFCASSHDQDEQFFGPGTRLTVL.

CDR3 region: CASSLGFSGGGDTQYF. CDR3 nucleotide sequence: TGCGCCAGCAGCTTGGGGTTCAGCGGGGGCGGAGATACGCAGTATTTT. This chain connects TRBV5-1 to TRBJ2-3; 8 bases fit TRBD2. Germline CDR1 is SGHRS and CDR2 is YFSETQ. This CDR3 comprises 16 residues. The junction had 8 bases not matched to a gene; V was cut back by 0 bases and J by 5 bases.

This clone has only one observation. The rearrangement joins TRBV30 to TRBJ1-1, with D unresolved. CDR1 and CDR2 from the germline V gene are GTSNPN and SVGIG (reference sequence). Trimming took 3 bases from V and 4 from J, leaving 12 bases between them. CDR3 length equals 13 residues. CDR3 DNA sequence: TGTGCCTGGAGGGTACCCGGATCCACTGAAGCTTTCTTT. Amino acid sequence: CAWRVPGSTEAFF.